A selection of T cell receptor beta chains follows, all from one sample in a study of naive and memory T cell subsets. TCRdb re-called the UMI-ligation and nested PCR reads through MiXCR, storing one row per CDR3 protein. The sample includes about 4,200 distinct CDR3 sequences, 4% to 6% of them seen just once. Material for sequencing was effector memory CD8+ T cells from blood. These receptors were obtained from a human donor in good health. Both conserved end residues are part of each CDR3. The order of the fields is clone size, D gene, V gene, J gene, CDR3 protein, CDR3 DNA. The D gene is left open where the match is weak. Not all rows give a size; the values are once, few, many and, for expanded clones, a class.

many	.	TRBV28	TRBJ2-1	CASNVGMTQNEQFF	TGTGCCAGCAACGTCGGAATGACACAGAATGAGCAGTTCTTC
few	TRBD1	TRBV28	TRBJ2-7	CASSLARDRVGEQYF	TGTGCCAGCAGTTTGGCTCGGGACAGGGTCGGCGAGCAGTACTTC
few	.	TRBV30	TRBJ2-2	CAWSGSRDIGELFF	TGTGCCTGGAGTGGATCAAGGGACATCGGGGAGCTGTTTTTT
many	.	TRBV6-2/TRBV6-3	TRBJ2-5	CASSYGEKETQYF	TGTGCCAGCAGTTATGGAGAAAAAGAGACCCAGTACTTC
few	.	TRBV6-1	TRBJ2-3	CASSESTGPDTQYF	TGTGCCAGCAGTGAATCTACAGGGCCAGATACGCAGTATTTT
.	.	TRBV14	TRBJ2-7	CASSHRYEQYF	TGTGCCAGCAGCCACAGATACGAGCAGTACTTC
many	.	TRBV6-2/TRBV6-3	TRBJ2-7	CASSYADSSYEQYF	TGTGCCAGCAGTTACGCGGACAGCTCCTACGAGCAGTACTTC
.	TRBD1	TRBV6-1	TRBJ1-1	CASSASTGAPTEAFF	TGTGCCAGCAGTGCCTCGACAGGGGCCCCCACTGAAGCTTTCTTT
many	TRBD1	TRBV7-9	TRBJ2-3	CASSPLNPGQIFSDTQYF	TGTGCCAGCAGCCCCCTGAACCCGGGACAGATTTTCTCAGATACGCAGTATTTT
many	TRBD2	TRBV20-1	TRBJ2-7	CSARDLAGREQYF	TGCAGTGCTAGAGATCTAGCGGGACGCGAGCAGTACTTC
.	TRBD2	TRBV6-2/TRBV6-3	TRBJ2-1	CASSRREGGNEQFF	TGTGCCAGCAGCCGCCGGGAGGGTGGAAATGAGCAGTTCTTC
few	TRBD1	TRBV7-8	TRBJ1-6	CASSSDRALSPLHF	TGTGCCAGCAGCTCGGACAGGGCTCTATCACCCCTCCACTTT
many	.	TRBV7-6	TRBJ2-6	CASSLGGGRGSGANVLTF	TGTGCCAGCAGCTTGGGGGGAGGCCGCGGCTCTGGGGCCAACGTCCTGACTTTC
many	TRBD1	TRBV6-5	TRBJ1-6	CASRTGQGFNSPLHF	TGTGCCAGCAGGACGGGACAGGGCTTTAATTCACCCCTCCACTTT
many	.	TRBV11-2	TRBJ1-1	CASSPRRGWTEAFF	TGTGCCAGCAGCCCCCGCCGGGGTTGGACTGAAGCTTTCTTT
many	TRBD2	TRBV3-1	TRBJ2-4	CASSQRSSGSAKNIQYF	TGTGCCAGCAGCCAAAGGTCTAGCGGGAGTGCCAAAAACATTCAGTACTTC
few	.	TRBV28	TRBJ1-5	CASSLWGPPQHF	TGTGCCAGCAGTTTGTGGGGACCGCCCCAGCATTTT
many	TRBD1	TRBV25-1	TRBJ1-2	CASRNTGGDGYTF	TGTGCCAGCAGGAACACAGGGGGCGATGGCTACACCTTC
many	.	TRBV6-6	TRBJ1-5	CASSFGAGNQPQHF	TGTGCCAGCAGCTTTGGGGCGGGAAATCAGCCCCAGCATTTT
.	TRBD2	TRBV6-4	TRBJ2-3	CASSRLAGDTDTQYF	TGTGCCAGCAGCCGACTAGCGGGGGACACAGATACGCAGTATTTT
.	TRBD1	TRBV7-8	TRBJ2-7	CASRPFGQAFYEQYF	TGTGCCAGCAGACCATTCGGACAGGCCTTCTACGAGCAGTACTTC
many	.	TRBV7-6	TRBJ2-6	CASSLDRGGTGANVLTF	TGTGCCAGCAGCTTAGACAGGGGGGGAACTGGGGCCAACGTCCTGACTTTC
medium-sized	TRBD1	TRBV20-1	TRBJ1-6	CSARDTGGSSPLHF	TGCAGTGCTAGAGATACAGGGGGCAGTTCACCCCTCCACTTT
many	.	TRBV10-2	TRBJ2-2	CASEAEGSNTGELFF	TGCGCCAGCGAAGCGGAGGGGAGTAACACCGGGGAGCTGTTTTTT
medium-sized	.	TRBV20-1	TRBJ2-7	CSARDPGSEQYF	TGCAGTGCTAGAGATCCGGGGAGCGAGCAGTACTTC
many	.	TRBV7-9	TRBJ2-7	CASSLSVGFRHYEQYF	TGTGCCAGCAGCTTGAGTGTGGGGTTCAGGCACTACGAGCAGTACTTC
many	TRBD2	TRBV29-1	TRBJ2-1	CSGAPSGDYNEQFF	TGCAGCGGGGCCCCGAGCGGGGACTACAATGAGCAGTTCTTC
many	TRBD2	TRBV6-1	TRBJ2-1	CASSPGLAGFDEQFF	TGTGCCAGCAGCCCGGGACTAGCGGGATTCGATGAGCAGTTCTTC
many	.	TRBV6-5	TRBJ2-6	CASSYSSGSGANVLTF	TGTGCCAGCAGTTACTCTTCGGGGTCTGGGGCCAACGTCCTGACTTTC
medium-sized	.	TRBV20-1	TRBJ2-2	CSARSVLADTGELFF	TGCAGTGCTAGATCCGTCCTAGCCGACACCGGGGAGCTGTTTTTT
many	.	TRBV19	TRBJ1-1	CASSGNLRTEAFF	TGTGCCAGTAGCGGAAATTTGCGCACTGAAGCTTTCTTT
medium-sized	.	TRBV20-1	TRBJ2-5	CSARDWVSERAMPLQETQYF	TGCAGTGCTAGAGATTGGGTTTCGGAGCGGGCGATGCCATTGCAAGAGACCCAGTACTTC
few	.	TRBV6-2/TRBV6-3	TRBJ2-7	CASSQGFPGNEQYF	TGTGCCAGCAGCCAGGGGTTCCCAGGGAACGAGCAGTACTTC
many	TRBD1	TRBV9	TRBJ1-6	CASSVGQGNSPLHF	TGTGCCAGCAGCGTAGGACAGGGAAATTCACCCCTCCACTTT
.	.	TRBV12-5	TRBJ2-6	CASGGGQRISSGANVLTF	TGTGCTAGTGGTGGGGGCCAGAGAATTTCCTCTGGGGCCAACGTCCTGACTTTC
.	.	TRBV5-1	TRBJ2-1	CASSLRDIYNEQFF	TGCGCCAGCAGCTTGCGGGACATTTACAATGAGCAGTTCTTC
.	TRBD1	TRBV18	TRBJ1-1	CASSPYGEGARTRNTEAFF	TGTGCCAGCTCACCCTACGGGGAGGGGGCGCGGACTAGGAACACTGAAGCTTTCTTT
.	.	TRBV10-3	TRBJ2-1	CAISESGDWFF	TGTGCCATCAGTGAGTCAGGGGATTGGTTCTTC
many	.	TRBV20-1	TRBJ2-2	CSARAPGDRGELFF	TGCAGTGCTAGGGCCCCCGGCGATCGGGGGGAGCTGTTTTTT
few	.	TRBV6-1	TRBJ2-6	CASPLGGQANVLTF	TGTGCCAGCCCACTTGGAGGTCAGGCCAACGTCCTGACTTTC
many	.	TRBV6-1	TRBJ1-1	CASSELGINFF	TGTGCCAGCAGTGAACTGGGAATTAATTTCTTT
few	.	TRBV10-3	TRBJ1-1	CATIADSGVTEAFF	TGTGCCACCATAGCGGACAGTGGGGTCACTGAAGCTTTCTTT
many	TRBD1	TRBV6-5	TRBJ1-1	CASSLDRVGERTEAFF	TGTGCCAGCAGCCTCGACAGGGTCGGAGAGCGAACTGAAGCTTTCTTT
many	.	TRBV7-9	TRBJ1-2	CASSWGLNYGYTF	TGTGCCAGCAGCTGGGGACTTAACTATGGCTACACCTTC
many	.	TRBV28	TRBJ2-7	CASSFRAGIVSYEQYF	TGTGCCAGCAGTTTCCGGGCGGGTATTGTCTCCTACGAGCAGTACTTC
many	.	TRBV30	TRBJ2-1	CAWSYGGGLNEQFF	TGTGCCTGGAGCTATGGAGGGGGGTTGAATGAGCAGTTCTTC
.	.	TRBV3-2	TRBJ2-4	CASSQDGDFWDFLAKNIQYF	TGTGCCAGCAGCCAAGATGGAGATTTTTGGGACTTTCTAGCCAAAAACATTCAGTACTTC
many	.	TRBV2	TRBJ2-1	CASSEIRMNEQFF	TGTGCCAGCAGTGAAATTCGTATGAATGAGCAGTTCTTC
many	TRBD2	TRBV7-9	TRBJ2-1	CASSQNVGLAGEGEQFF	TGTGCCAGCAGCCAAAACGTAGGACTAGCGGGAGAGGGTGAGCAGTTCTTC
many	.	TRBV28	TRBJ2-1	CASSLRPLGSYNEQFF	TGTGCCAGCAGTTTAAGGCCTCTGGGCTCCTACAATGAGCAGTTCTTC
medium-sized	.	TRBV6-5	TRBJ2-6	CASSSYRDPGANVLTF	TGTGCCAGCAGTTCTTACAGGGACCCTGGGGCCAACGTCCTGACTTTC
many	.	TRBV19	TRBJ1-5	CASSTGLMSNQPQHF	TGTGCCAGTAGTACGGGCCTCATGTCCAATCAGCCCCAGCATTTT
.	TRBD2	TRBV2	TRBJ2-1	CASKSLLSGLAFRNEQFF	TGTGCCAGCAAGTCTCTCCTATCGGGACTAGCGTTTCGTAATGAGCAGTTCTTC
medium-sized	TRBD2	TRBV29-1	TRBJ2-7	CSAVPSGSYEQYF	TGCAGCGCAGTTCCTAGCGGGAGCTACGAGCAGTACTTC
.	TRBD1	TRBV11-3	TRBJ1-1	CASSITGGSTEAFF	TGTGCCAGCAGCATCACAGGGGGCTCCACTGAAGCTTTCTTT
many	.	TRBV4-2	TRBJ2-1	CASSQAPTMGSEQFF	TGTGCCAGCAGCCAAGCTCCAACAATGGGCAGTGAGCAGTTCTTC
few	TRBD2	TRBV6-4	TRBJ2-3	CASSERGDTDTQYF	TGTGCCAGCAGTGAACGGGGGGACACAGATACGCAGTATTTT